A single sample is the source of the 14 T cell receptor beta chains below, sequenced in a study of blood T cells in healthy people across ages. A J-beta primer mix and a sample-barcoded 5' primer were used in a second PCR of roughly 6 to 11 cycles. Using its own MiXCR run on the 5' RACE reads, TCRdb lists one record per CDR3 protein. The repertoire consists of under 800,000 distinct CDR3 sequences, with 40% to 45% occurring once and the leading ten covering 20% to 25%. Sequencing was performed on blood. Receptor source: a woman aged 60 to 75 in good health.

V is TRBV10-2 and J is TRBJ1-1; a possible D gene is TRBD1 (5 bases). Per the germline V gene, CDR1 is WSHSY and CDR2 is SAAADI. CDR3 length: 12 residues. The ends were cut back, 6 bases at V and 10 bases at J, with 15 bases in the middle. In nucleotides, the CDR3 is TGCGCCAGCAGGGACAAAGACCGGCGAGCTTTCTTT. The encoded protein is CASRDKDRRAFF.

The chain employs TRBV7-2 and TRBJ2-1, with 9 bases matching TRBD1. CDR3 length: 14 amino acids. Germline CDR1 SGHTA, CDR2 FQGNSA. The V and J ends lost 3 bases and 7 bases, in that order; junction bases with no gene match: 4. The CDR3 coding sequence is TGTGCCAGCAGCTTCGGGACAGGGCAGAATGAGCAGTTCTTC. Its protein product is CASSFGTGQNEQFF. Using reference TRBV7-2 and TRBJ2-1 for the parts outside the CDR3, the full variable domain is GAGVSQSPSNKVTEKGKDVELRCDPISGHTALYWYRQSLGQGLEFLIYFQGNSAPDKSGLPSDRFSAERTGGSVSTLTIQRTQQEDSAVYLCASSFGTGQNEQFFGPGTRLTVL.

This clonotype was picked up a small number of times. CDR3 loop: CASSYEGFSSYNEQFF. CDR3 in DNA: TGTGCCAGCAGTTATGAGGGGTTTAGCTCCTACAATGAGCAGTTCTTC. This rearrangement joins TRBV6-2 or TRBV6-3 to TRBJ2-1, with D possibly being TRBD1 or TRBD2 (5 bases each). Trimming stripped 3 bases from V and 0 bases from J, with 12 bases between. The CDR3 totals 16 residues. The germline CDR1 and CDR2 sequences are MNHEY and SVGEGT.

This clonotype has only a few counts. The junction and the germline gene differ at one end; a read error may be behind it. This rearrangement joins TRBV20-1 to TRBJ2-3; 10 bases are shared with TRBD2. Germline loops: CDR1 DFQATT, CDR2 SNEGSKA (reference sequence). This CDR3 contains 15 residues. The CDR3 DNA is TGCAGTGCTCCACCTCCTAGCGGGGGCACAGGTACGCAGTATTTT. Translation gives CSAPPPSGGTGTQYF.

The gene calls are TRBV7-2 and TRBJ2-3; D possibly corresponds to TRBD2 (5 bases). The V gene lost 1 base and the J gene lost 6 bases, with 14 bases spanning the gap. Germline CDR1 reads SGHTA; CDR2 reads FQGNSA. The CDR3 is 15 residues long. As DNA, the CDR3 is TGTGCCAGCAGCTTAGATCGCGGGTTGGGGGATACGCAGTATTTT. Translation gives CASSLDRGLGDTQYF.

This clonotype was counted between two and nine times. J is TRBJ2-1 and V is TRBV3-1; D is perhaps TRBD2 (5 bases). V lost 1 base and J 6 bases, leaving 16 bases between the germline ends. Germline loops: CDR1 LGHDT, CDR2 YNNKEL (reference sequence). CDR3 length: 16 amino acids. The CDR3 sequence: CASSQGSGSAGNEQFF. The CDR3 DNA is TGTGCCAGCAGCCAAGGGTCCGGATCCGCGGGCAATGAGCAGTTCTTC.

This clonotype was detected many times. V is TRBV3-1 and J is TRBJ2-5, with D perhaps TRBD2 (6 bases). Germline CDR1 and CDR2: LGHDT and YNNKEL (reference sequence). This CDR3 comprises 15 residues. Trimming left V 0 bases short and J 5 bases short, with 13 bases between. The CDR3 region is CASSQEVGGGETQYF. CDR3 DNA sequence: TGTGCCAGCAGCCAAGAAGTCGGTGGAGGGGAGACCCAGTACTTC.

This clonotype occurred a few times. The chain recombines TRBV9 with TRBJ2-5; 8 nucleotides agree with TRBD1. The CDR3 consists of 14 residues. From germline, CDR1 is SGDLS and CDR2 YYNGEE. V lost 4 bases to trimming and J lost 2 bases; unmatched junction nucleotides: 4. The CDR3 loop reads CASSFGTGQETQYF. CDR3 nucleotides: TGTGCCAGCAGCTTCGGGACAGGTCAAGAGACCCAGTACTTC.

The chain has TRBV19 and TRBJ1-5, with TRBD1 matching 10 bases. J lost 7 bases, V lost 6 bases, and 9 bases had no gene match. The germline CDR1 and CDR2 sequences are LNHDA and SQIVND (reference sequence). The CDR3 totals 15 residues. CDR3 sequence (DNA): TGTGCCAGTAGCAAACCGGGACAGGGGAACCAGCCCCAGCATTTT. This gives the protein CASSKPGQGNQPQHF.

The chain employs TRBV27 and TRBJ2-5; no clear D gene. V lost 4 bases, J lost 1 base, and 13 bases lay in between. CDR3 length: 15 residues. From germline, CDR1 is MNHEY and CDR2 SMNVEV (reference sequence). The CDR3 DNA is TGTGCCAGCAGTTCGTACGAAAACACCCAAGAGACCCAGTACTTC. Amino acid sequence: CASSSYENTQETQYF.

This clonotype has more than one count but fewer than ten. CDR3 in DNA: TGCGCCAGCAGTCCGGCAGGGGACCACGAGCAGTACTTC. Residues: CASSPAGDHEQYF. This rearrangement joins TRBV23-1 to TRBJ2-5; tentative D call: TRBD1 (6 bases). The DNA end is more similar to TRBJ2-7, so the J call may be wrong. TRBV23-1 is designated an ORF whose function remains uncertain. This CDR3 spans 13 amino acids.

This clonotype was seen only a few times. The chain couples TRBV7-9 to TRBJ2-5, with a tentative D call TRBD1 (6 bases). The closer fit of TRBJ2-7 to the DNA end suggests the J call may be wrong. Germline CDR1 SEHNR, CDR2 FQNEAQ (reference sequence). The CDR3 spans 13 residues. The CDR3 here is CASSSGHRDEQYF. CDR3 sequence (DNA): TGTGCCAGCAGCTCGGGACATCGGGACGAGCAGTACTTC.

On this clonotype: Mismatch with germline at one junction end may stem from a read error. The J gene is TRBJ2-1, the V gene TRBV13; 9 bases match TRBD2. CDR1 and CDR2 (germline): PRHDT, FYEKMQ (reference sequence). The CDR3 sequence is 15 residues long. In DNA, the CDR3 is TGTGCCGGCAGCCGCGGGGGGGCCACGCGGAATGAGCAGTTCTTC. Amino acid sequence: CAGSRGGATRNEQFF.

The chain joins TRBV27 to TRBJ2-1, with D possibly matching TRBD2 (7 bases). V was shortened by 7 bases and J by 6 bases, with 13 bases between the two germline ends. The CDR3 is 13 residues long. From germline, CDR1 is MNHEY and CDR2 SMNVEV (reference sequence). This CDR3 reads CASTEGGGNEQFF. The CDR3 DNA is TGTGCCAGCACGGAGGGGGGGGGCAATGAGCAGTTCTTC.